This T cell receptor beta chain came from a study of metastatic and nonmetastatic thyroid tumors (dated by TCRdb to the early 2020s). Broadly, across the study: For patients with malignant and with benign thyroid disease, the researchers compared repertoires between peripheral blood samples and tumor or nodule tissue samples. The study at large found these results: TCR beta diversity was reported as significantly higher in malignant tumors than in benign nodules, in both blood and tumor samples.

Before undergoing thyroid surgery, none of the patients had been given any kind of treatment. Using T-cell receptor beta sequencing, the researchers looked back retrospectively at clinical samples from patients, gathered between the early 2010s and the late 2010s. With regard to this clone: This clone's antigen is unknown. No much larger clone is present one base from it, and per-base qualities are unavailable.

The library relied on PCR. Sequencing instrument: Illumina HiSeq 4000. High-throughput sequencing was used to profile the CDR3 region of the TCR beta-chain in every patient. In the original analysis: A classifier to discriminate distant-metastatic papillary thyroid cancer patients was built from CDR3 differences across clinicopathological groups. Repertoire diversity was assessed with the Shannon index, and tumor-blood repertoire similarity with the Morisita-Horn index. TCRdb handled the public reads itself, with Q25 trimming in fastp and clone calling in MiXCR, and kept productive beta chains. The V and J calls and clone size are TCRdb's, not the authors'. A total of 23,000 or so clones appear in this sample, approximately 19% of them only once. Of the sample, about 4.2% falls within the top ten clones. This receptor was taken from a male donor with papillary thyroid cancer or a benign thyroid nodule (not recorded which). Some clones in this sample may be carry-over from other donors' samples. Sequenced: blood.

The DNA sequence reads TGTGCCAGCAGTTCTGCCATTAGGAGGGCTGGGGCCAACGTCCTGACTTTC. Its translation is CASSSAIRRAGANVLTF. The rearrangement combines TRBV27 with TRBJ2-6; 6 matching bases give a weak D call of TRBD2. Relative to germline, V is 4 bases shorter and J is 2 bases shorter, with 15 bases between their ends. The CDR3 holds 17 amino acids from the cysteine to the phenylalanine. Left in the record is the CDR3 DNA by itself, 51 bases read in frame from the first base. Per the germline V gene (reference sequence), MNHEY is the CDR1 and SMNVEV is the CDR2. With all but the CDR3 taken from the reference TRBV27 and TRBJ2-6 genes, the full variable domain is: EAQVTQNPRYLITVTGKKLTVTCSQNMNHEYMSWYRQDPGLGLRQIYYSMNVEVTDKGDVPEGYKVSRKEKRNFPLILESPSPNQTSLYFCASSSAIRRAGANVLTFGAGSRLTVL.